This is a list of T cell receptor beta chains from one sample in a study of brain T cells in children with intractable seizures. Measured with immunoSEQ multiplex PCR; TCRdb has only the in-frame clones, and not every one. Of fewer than 85,000 clones in the sample, under 95% are singletons; the top ten hold 1.5% to 1.7%. Sample: peripheral blood, taken at surgery. The receptors originated from a boy younger than two with tuberous sclerosis and intractable seizures. Each CDR3 is given with its conserved first and last residue. D genes are given only for firm matches. For some rows the clone size is stated as once, few or many, or as a class when expanded; others skip it.

v_call: TRBV2; d_call: NA; clone_size: NA; j_call: TRBJ2-1; cdr3_nt: TGTGCCAGCAGTACTAGGAGGCTAGCGCTTGAGCAGTTCTTC; cdr3_aa: CASSTRRLALEQFF
v_call: TRBV3-1/TRBV3-2; d_call: NA; clone_size: NA; j_call: TRBJ1-1; cdr3_nt: TGTGCCAGCAGCCAGGACACTGAAGCTTTCTTT; cdr3_aa: CASSQDTEAFF
v_call: TRBV6-1; d_call: NA; clone_size: NA; j_call: TRBJ1-2; cdr3_nt: TGTGCCAGCAGAGAAGTATGGGGCTACACCTTC; cdr3_aa: CASREVWGYTF
v_call: TRBV27; d_call: NA; clone_size: NA; j_call: TRBJ1-4; cdr3_nt: TGTGCCAGCAGTTTAACATATAGTAATGAAAAACTGTTTTTT; cdr3_aa: CASSLTYSNEKLFF
v_call: TRBV12-5; d_call: NA; clone_size: NA; j_call: TRBJ2-1; cdr3_nt: TGTGCTAGTGGTTTGGTGCTGTTCGGAGGGCTCGATGAGCAGTTCTTC; cdr3_aa: CASGLVLFGGLDEQFF
v_call: TRBV9; d_call: NA; clone_size: NA; j_call: TRBJ2-1; cdr3_nt: TGTGCCAGCAGCGTAGGTTCAGAGGCGTGGAATGGGCAGTTCTTC; cdr3_aa: CASSVGSEAWNGQFF
v_call: TRBV28; d_call: NA; clone_size: NA; j_call: TRBJ1-5; cdr3_nt: TGTGCCAGCAGTTTATGGCGGGGGAAGGGTAATCATCCCCAGCATTTT; cdr3_aa: CASSLWRGKGNHPQHF
v_call: TRBV10-3; d_call: TRBD1; clone_size: NA; j_call: TRBJ2-7; cdr3_nt: TGTGCCATCAGAGGACAGGGGAAGGACGAGCAGTACTTC; cdr3_aa: CAIRGQGKDEQYF
v_call: TRBV28; d_call: TRBD1; clone_size: NA; j_call: TRBJ1-5; cdr3_nt: TGTGCCAGCAGTTTCGGGACAGGGGTTCAGCCCCAGCATTTT; cdr3_aa: CASSFGTGVQPQHF
v_call: TRBV12-3/TRBV12-4; d_call: NA; clone_size: NA; j_call: TRBJ1-2; cdr3_nt: TGTGCCAGCAGTTTTGGGACATATGGCTACACCTTC; cdr3_aa: CASSFGTYGYTF
v_call: TRBV29-1; d_call: NA; clone_size: few; j_call: TRBJ1-1; cdr3_nt: TGCAGCGTTGTTCGGGGACTGACTGAAGCTTTCTTT; cdr3_aa: CSVVRGLTEAFF
v_call: TRBV4-2; d_call: TRBD2; clone_size: NA; j_call: TRBJ2-5; cdr3_nt: TGTGCCAGCAGCCAAGAGAAGCGGGGGGGCCCGGAGACCCAGTACTTC; cdr3_aa: CASSQEKRGGPETQYF
v_call: TRBV6-5; d_call: TRBD2; clone_size: NA; j_call: TRBJ2-3; cdr3_nt: TGTGCCAGCAGGCCCTGGCGTCGGGGGGCAGATACGCAGTATTTT; cdr3_aa: CASRPWRRGADTQYF
v_call: TRBV6-6; d_call: NA; clone_size: NA; j_call: TRBJ2-3; cdr3_nt: TGTGCCAGCAGTTACGGGGGGAGCACAGATACGCAGTATTTT; cdr3_aa: CASSYGGSTDTQYF
v_call: TRBV29-1; d_call: NA; clone_size: NA; j_call: TRBJ2-5; cdr3_nt: TGCAGCGTTGTGGGAAAAAGGGTCCAGTACTTC; cdr3_aa: CSVVGKRVQYF
v_call: TRBV4-1; d_call: NA; clone_size: NA; j_call: TRBJ1-2; cdr3_nt: TGCGCCAGCAGCCAAGTCTTGGCAGGACGGGACTATGGCTACACCTTC; cdr3_aa: CASSQVLAGRDYGYTF
v_call: TRBV15; d_call: NA; clone_size: NA; j_call: TRBJ2-4; cdr3_nt: TGTGCCACCAGCAGAGAATGGACAGAAAACATTCAGTACTTC; cdr3_aa: CATSREWTENIQYF
v_call: TRBV19; d_call: NA; clone_size: NA; j_call: TRBJ1-1; cdr3_nt: TGTGCCAGTTTGTCGGGGAACACTGAAGCTTTCTTT; cdr3_aa: CASLSGNTEAFF
v_call: TRBV4-1; d_call: TRBD1; clone_size: NA; j_call: TRBJ1-6; cdr3_nt: TGCGCCAGCAGCCAAGACCTGACAGGGGGAGGCTCACCCCTCCACTTT; cdr3_aa: CASSQDLTGGGSPLHF
v_call: TRBV7-9; d_call: NA; clone_size: once; j_call: TRBJ1-2; cdr3_nt: TGTGCCAGCAGCCCTCCCCTAAGCTATGGCTACACCTTC; cdr3_aa: CASSPPLSYGYTF
v_call: TRBV28; d_call: NA; clone_size: NA; j_call: TRBJ2-5; cdr3_nt: TGTGCCAGCAGTTTCCTCATCACATCTGAGTCCCAGTACTTC; cdr3_aa: CASSFLITSESQYF
v_call: TRBV4-1; d_call: TRBD2; clone_size: NA; j_call: TRBJ2-3; cdr3_nt: TGCGCCAGCAGCCAAGAGGCTCCTAGCGGGATTATCACAGATACGCAGTATTTT; cdr3_aa: CASSQEAPSGIITDTQYF
v_call: TRBV29-1; d_call: NA; clone_size: NA; j_call: TRBJ1-1; cdr3_nt: TGCAGCGTTCTTACAGGGACCGCTGAAGCTTTCTTT; cdr3_aa: CSVLTGTAEAFF
v_call: TRBV19; d_call: NA; clone_size: NA; j_call: TRBJ2-7; cdr3_nt: TGTGCCAGTAGTATCGGGATGGGAAGCTCCTACGAGCAGTACTTC; cdr3_aa: CASSIGMGSSYEQYF
v_call: TRBV29-1; d_call: NA; clone_size: NA; j_call: TRBJ1-3; cdr3_nt: TGCAGCGTTGTAGGGGATTATGGAAACACCATATATTTT; cdr3_aa: CSVVGDYGNTIYF
v_call: TRBV5-1; d_call: NA; clone_size: NA; j_call: TRBJ2-6; cdr3_nt: TGCGCCAGCAGCGAAGGGAACGCTGGGGCCAACGTCCTGACTTTC; cdr3_aa: CASSEGNAGANVLTF
v_call: TRBV19; d_call: NA; clone_size: NA; j_call: TRBJ2-1; cdr3_nt: TGTGCCAGTAGTACGGGCGGGGCCCTCTACAATGAGCAGTTCTTC; cdr3_aa: CASSTGGALYNEQFF
v_call: TRBV6-5; d_call: TRBD1; clone_size: NA; j_call: TRBJ1-2; cdr3_nt: TGTGCCAGCAGTACAGGGGAGGCTGGCTACACCTTC; cdr3_aa: CASSTGEAGYTF
v_call: TRBV19; d_call: TRBD2; clone_size: NA; j_call: TRBJ2-1; cdr3_nt: TGTGCTAGTAGTATAGCGGGGACTAGCGGGGGGGCCCGTGAGCAGTTCTTC; cdr3_aa: CASSIAGTSGGAREQFF
v_call: TRBV9; d_call: TRBD2; clone_size: NA; j_call: TRBJ2-1; cdr3_nt: TGTGCCAGCAGCGTCGGTAGCGGGAGTTTTGACAATGAGCAGTTCTTC; cdr3_aa: CASSVGSGSFDNEQFF
v_call: TRBV12-1; d_call: NA; clone_size: NA; j_call: TRBJ1-1; cdr3_nt: TGTGCCAGCAGCCCCATGAACACTGAAGCTTTCTTT; cdr3_aa: CASSPMNTEAFF
v_call: TRBV24-1; d_call: TRBD1; clone_size: once; j_call: TRBJ2-2; cdr3_nt: TGTGCCACCAGTGATTCCCGGGACAGGGTACGATCCGGGGAGCTGTTTTTT; cdr3_aa: CATSDSRDRVRSGELFF
v_call: TRBV7-9; d_call: NA; clone_size: NA; j_call: TRBJ1-1; cdr3_nt: TGTGCCAGCAGCTTAAATACAAAGAACACTGAAGCTTTCTTT; cdr3_aa: CASSLNTKNTEAFF
v_call: TRBV11-2; d_call: TRBD1; clone_size: NA; j_call: TRBJ1-3; cdr3_nt: TGTGCCAGCAGCGCCCACAGGGGAAGCTCTGGAAACACCATATATTTT; cdr3_aa: CASSAHRGSSGNTIYF
v_call: TRBV23-1; d_call: NA; clone_size: NA; j_call: TRBJ1-6; cdr3_nt: TGCGCCAGCAGTCCCACAGGGAGGTCACCCCTCCACTTT; cdr3_aa: CASSPTGRSPLHF
v_call: TRBV3-1/TRBV3-2; d_call: NA; clone_size: NA; j_call: TRBJ2-2; cdr3_nt: TGTGCCAGCAGCCCCGGGCCCTATGTTAATACCGGGGAGCTGTTTTTT; cdr3_aa: CASSPGPYVNTGELFF
v_call: TRBV3-1/TRBV3-2; d_call: NA; clone_size: NA; j_call: TRBJ1-4; cdr3_nt: TGTGCCAGCAGCCAAGATTCGGGGTGGACTAATGAAAAACTGTTTTTT; cdr3_aa: CASSQDSGWTNEKLFF
v_call: TRBV6-5; d_call: TRBD1; clone_size: once; j_call: TRBJ2-7; cdr3_nt: TGTGCCAGCAGTTACTCGGCGGGACAGGGGACCCACGAGCAGTACTTC; cdr3_aa: CASSYSAGQGTHEQYF
v_call: TRBV20-1; d_call: NA; clone_size: NA; j_call: TRBJ2-3; cdr3_nt: TGCAGTGCTAGTGAGATGCGGACTCGGAGCACAGATACGCAGTATTTT; cdr3_aa: CSASEMRTRSTDTQYF
v_call: TRBV14; d_call: NA; clone_size: NA; j_call: TRBJ1-2; cdr3_nt: TGTGCCAGCAGCCAAGACAGGGACTATGGCTACACCTTC; cdr3_aa: CASSQDRDYGYTF
v_call: TRBV4-1; d_call: NA; clone_size: NA; j_call: TRBJ1-1; cdr3_nt: TGCGCCAGCAGCCAGATGCCGGGACCCCGGAACACTGAAGCTTTCTTT; cdr3_aa: CASSQMPGPRNTEAFF
v_call: TRBV28; d_call: NA; clone_size: NA; j_call: TRBJ1-1; cdr3_nt: TGTGCCAGCGTGGTCAGCACTGAAGCTTTCTTT; cdr3_aa: CASVVSTEAFF
v_call: TRBV12-5; d_call: TRBD2; clone_size: NA; j_call: TRBJ2-1; cdr3_nt: TGTGCTAGTGGTTTCACTCCACTCCTCGGGACTAGCGGCTACAATGAGCAGTTCTTC; cdr3_aa: CASGFTPLLGTSGYNEQFF
v_call: TRBV5-1; d_call: NA; clone_size: NA; j_call: TRBJ1-2; cdr3_nt: TGCGCCAGCAGCTTGGCCCGGGGGGGCTACACCTTC; cdr3_aa: CASSLARGGYTF
v_call: TRBV5-1; d_call: TRBD1; clone_size: NA; j_call: TRBJ2-2; cdr3_nt: TGCGCCAGCAGCGGCGGGACAGGGTCCCCCGGGGAGCTGTTTTTT; cdr3_aa: CASSGGTGSPGELFF
v_call: TRBV29-1; d_call: NA; clone_size: NA; j_call: TRBJ2-7; cdr3_nt: TGCAGCGTTGAAGACAGCTCCTACGAGCAGTACTTC; cdr3_aa: CSVEDSSYEQYF
v_call: TRBV19; d_call: NA; clone_size: NA; j_call: TRBJ1-5; cdr3_nt: TGTGCCTGCGCAGGTAGCAATCAGCCCCAGCATTTT; cdr3_aa: CACAGSNQPQHF
v_call: TRBV11-2; d_call: NA; clone_size: NA; j_call: TRBJ2-7; cdr3_nt: TGTGCCAGCAGCTTAGGTCGCATCAGCGGTACCTACGAGCAGTACTTC; cdr3_aa: CASSLGRISGTYEQYF